Reported below is one TCR beta chain. Per the original data handling: Researchers report that nucleated cell counts were estimated from reference gene primer amplification. Data came from immunoSEQ multiplex PCR; TCRdb stores just in-frame clones and leaves some out. D and trimming were read from the DNA, whereas the V and J calls and clone size are those reported in that table. The sample holds some 400,000 clones, 90% seen once. The data originate from a study of blood T cell repertoires in COVID-19. Whole-study context: Researchers got acute and convalescent COVID-19 samples from the United States, Italy and Spain. In each case, the material was cDNA or gDNA derived from T cells, B-cell-depleted T cells, or PBMCs.

The ends lost 3 bases at V and 4 bases at J; junction bases unmatched: 9. Germline values: CDR1 SGDLS, CDR2 YYNGEE. The CDR3 has 15 residues. V gene TRBV9 combines with J gene TRBJ1-1; TRBD1 agrees at 7 bases. Sequenced input: peripheral blood. The receptor comes from a young man with active or convalescent COVID-19. CDR3 bases: TGTGCCAGCAGCGACCAGACAGGGCTGGGCACTGAAGCTTTCTTT. This translates into CASSDQTGLGTEAFF.